Listed below are T cell receptor beta chains from one sample, sequenced in a study of blood T cell repertoires in COVID-19. TCRdb's table, derived via immunoSEQ multiplex PCR, lists solely in-frame clones and lacks some. The data show about 370,000 clones, 80% to 90% seen once. The source material was PBMCs or T cells enriched from blood (not recorded which). The source is a man between 18 and 29 years old who had recovered from COVID-19. The CDR3 runs from the conserved cysteine through the conserved F or W. The D gene is left open where the match is weak. Where a row states a size, it is once, few, many or the class of an expanded clone; other rows omit it.

TRBV4-1,TRBJ1-1,.,TRBD1,CASSGTGFEAFF,TGCGCCAGCAGCGGGACAGGATTTGAAGCTTTCTTT
TRBV7-6,TRBJ2-3,.,TRBD1,CASSLADRGADTQYF,TGTGCCAGCAGCCTCGCAGACAGGGGCGCAGATACGCAGTATTTT
TRBV5-6,TRBJ1-5,.,.,CASSRWEGMGLNQPQHF,TGTGCCAGCAGCCGGTGGGAGGGGATGGGCCTCAATCAGCCCCAGCATTTT
TRBV18,TRBJ1-5,.,.,CASSPGEGGADQPQHF,TGTGCCAGCTCACCCGGAGAAGGGGGAGCAGATCAGCCCCAGCATTTT
TRBV5-1,TRBJ2-3,.,TRBD1,CASKETGLTDTQYF,TGCGCCAGCAAAGAGACAGGGCTCACAGATACGCAGTATTTT
TRBV18,TRBJ1-2,.,.,CASSHQDFYGYTF,TGTGCCAGCTCACACCAGGATTTCTATGGCTACACCTTC
TRBV2,TRBJ2-5,once,TRBD2,CASNRPGTKIQETQYF,TGTGCCAGCAACAGACCCGGGACTAAGATTCAAGAGACCCAGTACTTC
TRBV28,TRBJ1-6,once,.,CASSLEQDAYSPLHF,TGTGCCAGCAGTTTAGAGCAGGATGCCTATTCACCCCTCCACTTT
TRBV3-1/TRBV3-2,TRBJ2-5,.,.,CASSQRSVETQYF,TGTGCCAGCAGCCAGCGTAGTGTGGAGACCCAGTACTTC
TRBV10-3,TRBJ1-2,.,TRBD1,CATRVSGQGNGYTF,TGTGCCACAAGAGTCTCTGGACAGGGGAATGGCTACACCTTC
TRBV2,TRBJ2-2,.,TRBD2,CASSGGGGGELFF,TGTGCCAGCAGTGGCGGCGGGGGCGGGGAGCTGTTTTTT
TRBV24-1,TRBJ2-2,.,.,CATSVSTGELFF,TGTGCCACCAGTGTGAGTACCGGGGAGCTGTTTTTT
TRBV19,TRBJ2-1,.,TRBD2,CASSMEYGTIIDEQFF,TGTGCCAGTAGTATGGAATACGGGACTATCATCGATGAGCAGTTCTTC
TRBV5-4,TRBJ2-5,.,TRBD2,CASSFRAGAGQETQYF,TGTGCCAGCAGCTTCCGGGCGGGAGCGGGCCAAGAGACCCAGTACTTC
TRBV6-5,TRBJ1-2,.,.,CASSPPPNYGYTF,TGTGCCAGCAGTCCCCCCCCAAACTATGGCTACACCTTC
TRBV6-5,TRBJ2-1,.,TRBD2,CASSPGLAVSGQFF,TGTGCCAGCAGTCCGGGACTAGCGGTTTCAGGGCAGTTCTTC
TRBV10-1,TRBJ2-2,.,TRBD1,CASSSTGTGAGELFF,TGCGCCAGCAGTTCCACCGGGACAGGGGCCGGGGAGCTGTTTTTT
TRBV7-8,TRBJ2-7,.,TRBD1,CASSFEKGAQNEQYF,TGTGCCAGCAGCTTTGAAAAGGGGGCGCAAAACGAGCAGTACTTC
TRBV7-9,TRBJ2-1,few,TRBD2,CASSRGGGKSYNEQFF,TGTGCCAGCAGTCGAGGCGGGGGGAAGTCCTACAATGAGCAGTTCTTC
TRBV3-1/TRBV3-2,TRBJ2-1,.,TRBD2,CASSSGGAHEQFF,TGTGCCAGCTCCAGCGGGGGGGCGCATGAGCAGTTCTTC
TRBV28,TRBJ2-5,.,TRBD2,CATGIAGGVETQYF,TGTGCCACGGGGATTGCGGGAGGGGTAGAGACCCAGTACTTC
TRBV27,TRBJ2-3,.,TRBD2,CASSPFSQRGLADTQYF,TGTGCCAGCAGCCCTTTTTCTCAGCGGGGCCTCGCAGATACGCAGTATTTT
TRBV11-1,TRBJ2-1,.,.,CASSAFTSSLGNEQFF,TGTGCCAGCAGCGCCTTCACGTCCTCCCTAGGCAATGAGCAGTTCTTC
TRBV12-3/TRBV12-4,TRBJ2-7,.,.,CASSFGIFYEQYF,TGTGCCAGCAGTTTCGGGATCTTCTACGAGCAGTACTTC
TRBV4-1,TRBJ1-2,.,TRBD1,CASSQSFGTGGWGGYTF,TGCGCCAGCAGCCAATCCTTCGGGACAGGGGGATGGGGTGGCTACACCTTC
TRBV4-2,TRBJ1-2,.,TRBD1,CASSQVGDSGYTF,TGTGCCAGCAGCCAGGTGGGGGACAGCGGCTACACCTTC
TRBV15,TRBJ2-3,.,TRBD2,CATSMKLAGSTDTQYF,TGTGCCACCAGCATGAAACTAGCGGGGAGCACAGATACGCAGTATTTT
TRBV29-1,TRBJ2-5,.,TRBD2,CSVGGGLAGALQETQYF,TGCAGCGTTGGGGGTGGACTAGCGGGGGCCCTACAAGAGACCCAGTACTTC